These 15 T cell receptor beta chains share one sample of origin, sequenced in a study of T cell changes during pregnancy in multiple sclerosis (dated by TCRdb to between 2018 and 2020). Library preparation used the immunoSEQ multiplex PCR assay. TCRdb holds this immuneACCESS table with in-frame rearrangements only. Some clones are missing; in checked studies, unresolved V genes explain under half, and the rest has no known cause. Recorded for this sample are around 34,000 clones; about nine tenths of them occurred a single time. The top ten constitute roughly 10% of the sample. The sample was CD8+ T cells from peripheral blood mononuclear cells, taken before pregnancy. Receptors originate from a female donor with multiple sclerosis, enrolled in a pregnancy study.

The chain uses TRBV5-1 and TRBJ1-2, with TRBD1 matching 9 bases. This CDR3 has 15 amino acids. Germline trimming cut 1 base from V and 7 bases from J; bases unmatched to any gene: 8. Germline assignment: CDR1 SGHRS and CDR2 YFSETQ. CDR3 coding DNA: TGCGCCAGCAGCTTGATCGGGACAGGGCAGCCTGGCTACACCTTC. It translates to CASSLIGTGQPGYTF.

The gene calls are TRBV19 and TRBJ1-1, with TRBD1 identical over 7 bases. Germline lookup yields CDR1 LNHDA and CDR2 SQIVND (reference sequence). This CDR3 comprises 13 residues. V shed 8 bases, J shed 4 bases, and the junction held 7 bases outside the gene matches. The CDR3 region is CASRQGRGTEAFF. The CDR3 DNA is TGTGCCAGTCGACAGGGCCGGGGCACTGAAGCTTTCTTT.

This chain uses TRBV4-1 with TRBJ1-1; D uncertain. This CDR3 spans 15 amino acids. Germline V CDR1 and CDR2: MGHRA, YSYEKL. Trimming removed 1 base from V and 0 bases from J, with 9 bases in between. CDR3 loop: CASSQGSEMNTEAFF. In DNA, the CDR3 is TGCGCCAGCAGCCAAGGGTCGGAGATGAACACTGAAGCTTTCTTT.

This clone has only a few counts. The chain has TRBV6-1 and TRBJ2-1, with 14 bases aligning to TRBD2. Germline assignment: CDR1 MNHNS and CDR2 SASEGT. V was pared by 4 bases and J by 9 bases, with 5 bases of the junction left unmatched. This CDR3 has 15 amino acids. CDR3 bases: TGTGCCAGCAGTGTTGGGACTAGCGGGAGTTTTGAGCAGTTCTTC. This sequence encodes CASSVGTSGSFEQFF.

The CDR3 sequence: CASTSGGGNNEQFF. CDR3 coding DNA: TGTGCCAGCACTAGCGGGGGGGGAAACAATGAGCAGTTCTTC. V is TRBV5-5 and J is TRBJ2-1, with TRBD2 identical over 12 bases. The CDR3 contains 14 residues. After removal of 6 bases from V and 5 bases from J, the junction contained 3 bases not matched to a gene. Germline V CDR1 and CDR2: SGHKS, YYEKEE (reference sequence).

The CDR3 bases are TGTGCCAGCAGCTTTACGACAGAAAATCAGCCCCAGCATTTT. This translates into CASSFTTENQPQHF. The chain joins TRBV5-6 to TRBJ1-5; a weak D match, TRBD1 (5 bases). CDR1 and CDR2 from the germline V gene are SGHDT and YYEEEE. The CDR3 loop spans 14 amino acids. Trimming left V 2 bases short and J 4 bases short, with 10 bases between.

The chain joins TRBV19 to TRBJ2-1, with 8 bases identical to TRBD1. The CDR3 has 14 residues. The germline CDR1 and CDR2 sequences are LNHDA and SQIVND (reference sequence). V trimming: 4 bases; J trimming: 10 bases; junction bases outside the gene matches: 9. In nucleotides, the CDR3 is TGTGCCAGTAGTACTATCCAGGGGGCTTTAGAGCAGTTCTTC. Translating gives CASSTIQGALEQFF.

The chain combines TRBV30 with TRBJ1-2; D uncertain. V was cut by 0 bases and J by 14 bases, with 10 bases left in between. Germline CDR1 is GTSNPN and CDR2 is SVGIG (reference sequence). The CDR3 is 10 residues long. The CDR3 DNA reads TGTGCCTGGAGTGTAAACGCGAAGACCTTC. Encoded protein: CAWSVNAKTF.

This chain connects TRBV7-6 to TRBJ1-5; D is undetermined. Trimming shortened V by 1 base and J by 3 bases, and 10 bases separated the two germline ends. CDR3 length: 15 residues. Germline V gene data show CDR1 as SGHVS and CDR2 as FNYEAQ. CDR3 in DNA: TGTGCCAGCAGCTTAGGTCACCAGTTCAATCAGCCCCAGCATTTT. This codes for CASSLGHQFNQPQHF.

This rearrangement joins TRBV7-6 to TRBJ2-3; TRBD2 aligns across 9 bases. V shed 2 bases and J 4 bases; nucleotides not matched to a gene: 4. The CDR3 covers 15 residues. Per germline, CDR1 SGHVS and CDR2 FNYEAQ. The CDR3 DNA reads TGTGCCAGCAGCTTAAGGGCGGGAGGGCCAGATACGCAGTATTTT. Amino acid sequence: CASSLRAGGPDTQYF.

V is TRBV6-4 and J is TRBJ2-2, with 7 bases identical to TRBD2. The CDR3 length is 15 residues. Germline V gene lookup returns CDR1 MRHNA and CDR2 SNTAGT. The V and J ends lost 6 bases and 3 bases, in that order; junction bases with no gene match: 7. CDR3 residues: CASRPQGGDTGELFF. For the CDR3, the DNA is TGTGCCAGCAGACCCCAGGGAGGGGACACCGGGGAGCTGTTTTTT.

The chain has TRBV7-8 and TRBJ2-1, with 12 bases matching TRBD2. V shed 0 bases, J shed 0 bases, and the junction held 6 bases outside the gene matches. Germline loops: CDR1 SGHVS, CDR2 FQNEAQ. The CDR3 extends over 19 amino acids. CDR3 region: CASSLALGLAGFSYNEQFF. The CDR3 region has the DNA TGTGCCAGCAGCTTAGCTCTGGGACTAGCGGGCTTCTCCTACAATGAGCAGTTCTTC.

In nucleotides, the CDR3 is TGTGCCAGCAGCTTTTCGGCGGCTGGCTACACCTTC. Encoded protein: CASSFSAAGYTF. This rearrangement joins TRBV5-5 to TRBJ1-2; D remains ambiguous. Trimming shortened V by 2 bases and J by 7 bases, and 9 bases separated the two germline ends. From germline, CDR1 is SGHKS and CDR2 YYEKEE (reference sequence). This CDR3 comprises 12 residues.

The genes are TRBV19 and TRBJ2-2; the D gene is possibly TRBD1 (6 bases). Deletions cut 10 bases from V and 1 base from J, with 13 bases between. The germline CDR1 and CDR2 sequences are LNHDA and SQIVND (reference sequence). This CDR3 contains 14 residues. The CDR3 spells CATQWGQNTGELFF. CDR3 nucleotide sequence: TGTGCCACCCAGTGGGGACAGAACACCGGGGAGCTGTTTTTT.

This sequence joins TRBV28 and TRBJ2-1; 11 bases fit TRBD2. CDR1 and CDR2 from the germline V gene are MDHEN and SYDVKM. V gave up 7 bases and J gave up 8 bases; unmatched junction bases: 16. This CDR3 spans 17 amino acids. CDR3 region: CASKRLAGNPFGHEQFF. Written as DNA, the CDR3 is TGTGCCAGCAAGAGACTAGCGGGAAACCCTTTTGGGCATGAGCAGTTCTTC.